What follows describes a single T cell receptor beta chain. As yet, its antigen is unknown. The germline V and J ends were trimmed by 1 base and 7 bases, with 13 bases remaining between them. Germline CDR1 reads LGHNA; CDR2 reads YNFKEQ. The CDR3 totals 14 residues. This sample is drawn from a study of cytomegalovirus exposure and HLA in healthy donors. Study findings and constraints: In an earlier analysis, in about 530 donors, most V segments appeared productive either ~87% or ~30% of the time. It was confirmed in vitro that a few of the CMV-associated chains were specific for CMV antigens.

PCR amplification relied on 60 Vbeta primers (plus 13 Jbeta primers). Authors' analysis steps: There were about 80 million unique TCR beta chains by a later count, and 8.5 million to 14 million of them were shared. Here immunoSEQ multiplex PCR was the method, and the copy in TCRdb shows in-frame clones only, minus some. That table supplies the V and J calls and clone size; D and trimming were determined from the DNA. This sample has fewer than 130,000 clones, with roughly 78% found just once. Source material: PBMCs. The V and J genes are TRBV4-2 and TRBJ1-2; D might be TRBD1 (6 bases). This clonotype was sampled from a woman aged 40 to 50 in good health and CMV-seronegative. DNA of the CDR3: TGTGCCAGCAGCCAAGTGGTGGGGGCAGGTGGCTACACCTTC. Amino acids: CASSQVVGAGGYTF.